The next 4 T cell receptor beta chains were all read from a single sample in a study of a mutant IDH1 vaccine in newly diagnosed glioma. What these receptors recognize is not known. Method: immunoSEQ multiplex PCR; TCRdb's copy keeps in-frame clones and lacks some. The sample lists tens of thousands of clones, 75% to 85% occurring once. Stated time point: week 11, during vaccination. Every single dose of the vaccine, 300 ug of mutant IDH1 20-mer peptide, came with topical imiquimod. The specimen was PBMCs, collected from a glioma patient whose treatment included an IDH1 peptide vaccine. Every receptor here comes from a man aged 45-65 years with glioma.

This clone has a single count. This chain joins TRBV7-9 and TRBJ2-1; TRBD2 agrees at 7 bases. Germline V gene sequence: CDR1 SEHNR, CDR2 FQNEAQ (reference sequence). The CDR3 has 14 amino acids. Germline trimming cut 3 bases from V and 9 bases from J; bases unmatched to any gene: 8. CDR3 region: CASSLGGAGPEQFF. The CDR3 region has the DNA TGTGCCAGCAGCTTGGGGGGAGCGGGACCTGAGCAGTTCTTC.

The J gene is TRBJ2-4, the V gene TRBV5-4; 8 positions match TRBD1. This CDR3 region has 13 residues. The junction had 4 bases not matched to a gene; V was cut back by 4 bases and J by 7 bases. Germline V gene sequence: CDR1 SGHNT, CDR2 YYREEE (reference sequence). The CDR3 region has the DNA TGTGCCAGCAGCGGGTACAGGGGGAACATTCAGTACTTC. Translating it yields CASSGYRGNIQYF.

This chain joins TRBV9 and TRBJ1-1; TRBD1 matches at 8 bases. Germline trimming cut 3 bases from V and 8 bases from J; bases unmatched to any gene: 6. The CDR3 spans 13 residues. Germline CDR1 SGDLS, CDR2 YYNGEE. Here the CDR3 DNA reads TGTGCCAGCAGCGCCCTGACAGGGGACGAAGCTTTCTTT. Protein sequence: CASSALTGDEAFF.

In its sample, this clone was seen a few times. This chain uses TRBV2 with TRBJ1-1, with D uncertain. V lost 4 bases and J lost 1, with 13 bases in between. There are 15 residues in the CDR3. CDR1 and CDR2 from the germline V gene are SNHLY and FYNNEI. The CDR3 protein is CASSATLMRNTEAFF. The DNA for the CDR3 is TGTGCCAGCAGTGCCACACTCATGAGGAACACTGAAGCTTTCTTT.